Included here is one T cell receptor beta chain sequence, with context. Its antigen remains unidentified. Doses given second, at about 4 or about 12 weeks, were pooled. Trimming shortened V by 5 bases and J by 3 bases, and 11 bases separated the two germline ends. The germline V gene has CDR1 LNHNV and CDR2 YYDKDF (reference sequence). CDR3 length equals 13 residues. These data come from a study of T cell responses to AZD1222 COVID-19 vaccine. Overall study findings and caveats: CD4 TCRs covered the whole spike, strongest at regions 160-218 and 743-854.

Repertoires were generated with immunoSEQ multiplex PCR, while TCRdb's copy carries only in-frame clones and drops some. The table records 150,000 to 200,000 clones, roughly nine tenths of them present only once. The rearrangement uses TRBV15 and TRBJ2-7; D tentatively fits TRBD1 or TRBD2 (6 bases each). This sample comprised peripheral blood, obtained 28 days after the second AZD1222 dose. The sequence was obtained from an adult who received the AZD1222 COVID-19 vaccine. In nucleotides, the CDR3 is TGTGCCACCAGCGGGGGGCGCGGCTACGAGCAGTACTTC. Its translation: CATSGGRGYEQYF.